The T cell receptor (beta chain) under discussion was sequenced for a study of spatial heterogeneity in lung cancer. Regarding this clonotype: Just one base apart from a much larger clone, this may be a read error.

TCRdb re-derived calls from the 5' RACE reads in MiXCR, one entry per CDR3 protein. The sample holds tens of thousands of distinct CDR3 sequences; less than 15% are singletons and the top ten take under 50%. Stated time point: sample taken at primary tumor resection. The input for sequencing was PBMCs, taken at surgery. The receptor was isolated from a male donor with early-stage non-small cell lung cancer.

CDR3 residues: CASSLRAANIGELFF. The CDR3 coding sequence is TGTGCCAGCAGCTTAAGAGCGGCCAACATCGGGGAGCTGTTTTTT. The gene calls are TRBV7-2 and TRBJ2-2, with a weak D call TRBD2 (5 bases). The CDR3 extends over 15 amino acids. CDR1 SGHTA and CDR2 FQGNSA come from the germline V gene. Together with reference TRBV7-2 and TRBJ2-2, the CDR3 gives the full variable domain: GAGVSQSPSNKVTEKGKDVELRCDPISGHTALYWYRQSLGQGLEFLIYFQGNSAPDKSGLPSDRFSAERTGGSVSTLTIQRTQQEDSAVYLCASSLRAANIGELFFGEGSRLTVL.